The T cell receptor beta chain under discussion was sequenced for a study of OX40 agonist ivuxolimab in advanced cancers. With 3 bases clipped from V and 4 bases from J, the junction kept 14 bases outside the gene matches. Germline V gives CDR1 MNHEY, CDR2 SMNVEV (reference sequence). There are 18 residues in the CDR3. Measured with immunoSEQ multiplex PCR; TCRdb has only the in-frame clones, and not every one. The sample yields fewer than 70,000 clones, around 78% seen once. Details on this clone: Its matching antigen is unknown.

Study conclusions and caveats: Clonal expansion was seen in CD4+ and CD8+ blood T cells by week 6 at 0.1 to 3.0 mg/kg. Some nonresponders additionally presented with little normalized T-cell clonal expansion. Partial responders at 0.1-3.0 mg/kg showed near-lowest clonal expansion. Expanded clones were, on average, more numerous in CD8+ T cells than in CD4+.

The sample consisted of CD4+ or CD8+ T cells sorted from blood, taken in a trial of the OX40 agonist ivuxolimab. This chain uses TRBV27 with TRBJ2-5, with 10 bases aligning to TRBD2. This TCR derives from an adult with an advanced solid tumor such as melanoma, head and neck, liver or kidney cancer. The CDR3 DNA reads as TGTGCCAGCAGTTTTAATGCGGGGCTAGCGGGGGTAGGAGAGACCCAGTACTTC. It specifies CASSFNAGLAGVGETQYF.